The 6 T cell receptor beta chains reported below all come from one sample, sequenced in a study of regulatory T cells in long-lasting Graves disease. As to time point: newly diagnosed GD, antithyroid drugs for less than 3 months. With RNA extracted from PBMCs as input, the TCR library was made. Arm-PCR of CDR3 regions and iRepertoire HTBI primers were the basis on which TCR beta libraries were built. TCRdb itself ran the multiplex PCR reads through MiXCR, one entry per CDR3 protein. The sample includes 200,000 to 250,000 distinct CDR3 sequences, less than 20% of them seen just once. The sample was also linked to a second study, of T cells in Graves' hyperthyroidism and ophthalmopathy.

The starting material was peripheral blood mononuclear cells (PBMCs), obtained at new diagnosis, from a patient treated with antithyroid drugs. These receptors all come from a woman aged 25 to 39 with Graves disease.

This clonotype came up many times. The genes are TRBV30 and TRBJ1-1; the D is unclear. V shed 5 bases and J shed 0 bases, with 10 bases lying between them. In germline, CDR1 is GTSNPN, CDR2 SVGIG (reference sequence). This CDR3 region has 13 residues. The CDR3 sequence: CAWAGRLNTEAFF. The DNA for the CDR3 is TGTGCCTGGGCGGGCCGCCTGAACACTGAAGCTTTCTTT.

The genes are TRBV5-5 and TRBJ2-7, with 12 bases fitting TRBD1. From germline, CDR1 is SGHKS and CDR2 YYEKEE (reference sequence). J gave up 7 bases and V 4 bases, and 12 bases lay outside the gene matches. This CDR3 region has 16 residues. CDR3 amino acids: CASSARRDRGLGEQYF. As DNA, the CDR3 is TGTGCCAGCAGCGCCCGTAGGGACAGGGGGCTGGGGGAGCAGTACTTC. Looking up the rest from reference TRBV5-5 and TRBJ2-7 gives the full variable domain: DAGVTQSPTHLIKTRGQQVTLRCSPISGHKSVSWYQQVLGQGPQFIFQYYEKEERGRGNFPDRFSARQFPNYSSELNVNALLLGDSALYLCASSARRDRGLGEQYFGPGTRLTVT.

At least ten counts were recorded for this clonotype. The rearrangement uses TRBV29-1 and TRBJ1-1; a weak D match, TRBD1 (5 bases). In germline, CDR1 is SQVTM, CDR2 ANQGSEA. Trimming shortened V by 6 bases and J by 1 base, and 12 bases separated the two germline ends. This CDR3 has 13 residues. CDR3 region: CSVREGRNTEAFF. The DNA for the CDR3 is TGCAGCGTGAGGGAGGGGAGGAACACTGAAGCTTTCTTT. Drawing the rest from reference TRBV29-1 and TRBJ1-1, the complete variable domain is SAVISQKPSRDICQRGTSLTIQCQVDSQVTMMFWYRQQPGQSLTLIATANQGSEATYESGFVIDKFPISRPNLTFSTLTVSNMSPEDSSIYLCSVREGRNTEAFFGQGTRLTVV.

This clonotype was detected many times. The CDR3 loop reads CASSEGRGGNQPQHF. As DNA, the CDR3 is TGTGCCAGCAGTGAAGGCAGGGGCGGTAATCAGCCCCAGCATTTT. The chain has TRBV6-1 and TRBJ1-5, with D perhaps TRBD1 (6 bases). The CDR3 consists of 15 residues. Germline loops: CDR1 MNHNS, CDR2 SASEGT. The V gene lost 1 base and the J gene lost 4 bases, with 11 bases spanning the gap.

This clonotype came up once. V usage is TRBV11-2 and J usage is TRBJ2-7, with TRBD1 matching over 7 bases. The CDR3 sequence is 14 residues long. The V segment lost 3 bases and the J segment 2 bases; nucleotides outside the gene matches: 4. CDR1 is SGHAT and CDR2 is FQNNGV in the germline V gene. CDR3 nucleotides: TGTGCCAGCAGCTTTAACAGGGGTCCCTACGAGCAGTACTTC. Translation: CASSFNRGPYEQYF.

This clonotype was seen at least ten times. One end of the junction is discordant with germline, which a read error may explain. V usage is TRBV7-9 and J usage is TRBJ2-2, with 10 bases matching TRBD1. CDR1 and CDR2 (germline): SEHNR, FQNEAQ (reference sequence). The CDR3 totals 16 residues. The DNA for the CDR3 is TGCGCCAGCAGCGGGGACAGGGGCCGAAGCACCGGGGAGCTGTTTTTT. It translates to CASSGDRGRSTGELFF.